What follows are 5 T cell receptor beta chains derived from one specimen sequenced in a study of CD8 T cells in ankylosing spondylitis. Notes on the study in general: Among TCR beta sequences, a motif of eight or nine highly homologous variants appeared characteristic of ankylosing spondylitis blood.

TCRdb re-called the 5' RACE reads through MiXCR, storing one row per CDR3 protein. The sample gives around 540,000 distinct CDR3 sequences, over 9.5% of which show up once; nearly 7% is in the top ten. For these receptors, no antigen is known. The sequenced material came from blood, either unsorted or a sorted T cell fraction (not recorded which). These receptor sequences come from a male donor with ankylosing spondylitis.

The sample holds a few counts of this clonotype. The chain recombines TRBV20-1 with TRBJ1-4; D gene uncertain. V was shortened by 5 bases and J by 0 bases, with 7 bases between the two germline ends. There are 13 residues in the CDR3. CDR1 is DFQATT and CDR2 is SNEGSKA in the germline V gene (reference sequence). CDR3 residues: CSASEATNEKLFF. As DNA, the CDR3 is TGCAGTGCTTCAGAAGCAACTAATGAAAAACTGTTTTTT.

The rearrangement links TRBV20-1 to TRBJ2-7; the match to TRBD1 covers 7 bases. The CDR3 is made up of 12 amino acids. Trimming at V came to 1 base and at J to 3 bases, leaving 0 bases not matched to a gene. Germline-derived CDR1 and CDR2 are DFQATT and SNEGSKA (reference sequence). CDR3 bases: TGCAGTGCTAGAGGGGACAGCTACGAGCAGTACGTC. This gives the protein CSARGDSYEQYV.

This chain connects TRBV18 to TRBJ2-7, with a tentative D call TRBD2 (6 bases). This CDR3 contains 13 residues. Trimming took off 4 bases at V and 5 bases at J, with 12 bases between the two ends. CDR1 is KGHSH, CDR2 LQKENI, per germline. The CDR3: CASSQTRDNEQYF. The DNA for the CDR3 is TGTGCCAGCTCACAGACTAGAGATAACGAGCAGTACTTC.

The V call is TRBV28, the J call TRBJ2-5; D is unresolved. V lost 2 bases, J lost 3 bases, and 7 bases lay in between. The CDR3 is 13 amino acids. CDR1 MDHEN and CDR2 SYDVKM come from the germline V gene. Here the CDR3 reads CASSLGIKETQYF. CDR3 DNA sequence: TGTGCCAGCAGTTTAGGTATTAAAGAGACCCAGTACTTC.

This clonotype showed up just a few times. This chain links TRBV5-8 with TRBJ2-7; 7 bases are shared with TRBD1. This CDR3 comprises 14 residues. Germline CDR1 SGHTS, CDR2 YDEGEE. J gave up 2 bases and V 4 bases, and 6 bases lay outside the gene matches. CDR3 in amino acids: CASSRDSKPYEQYF. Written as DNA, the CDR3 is TGTGCCAGCAGCCGGGACAGCAAACCCTACGAGCAGTACTTC.